This record concerns one T cell receptor beta chain sequence. This sample's time point: blood 2 weeks post-SBRT. The treatment is: 15 Gy SBRT to primary tumor, nephrectomy 4 weeks later. This sample is part of a study of radiation and T cells in renal cell carcinoma. CDR1 is SNHLY, CDR2 FYNNEI, per germline. This CDR3 is 18 amino acids long. The V segment lost 7 bases and the J segment 0 bases; nucleotides outside the gene matches: 11. The assay was immunoSEQ multiplex PCR, and TCRdb's table has in-frame clones only and misses some. The sample holds 100,000 to 150,000 clones; 88% are singletons and the top ten take 5% to 6.5%.

The sequence was obtained from a woman in her 70s with renal cell carcinoma. Sequencing used blood, obtained from a patient whose treatment included radiotherapy and nephrectomy. V usage is TRBV2 and J usage is TRBJ2-6; 8 nucleotides align to TRBD1. CDR3 coding DNA: TGTGCCAGCATATGGGGGACAGGAATCGACTCTGGGGCCAACGTCCTGACTTTC. Translation: CASIWGTGIDSGANVLTF.